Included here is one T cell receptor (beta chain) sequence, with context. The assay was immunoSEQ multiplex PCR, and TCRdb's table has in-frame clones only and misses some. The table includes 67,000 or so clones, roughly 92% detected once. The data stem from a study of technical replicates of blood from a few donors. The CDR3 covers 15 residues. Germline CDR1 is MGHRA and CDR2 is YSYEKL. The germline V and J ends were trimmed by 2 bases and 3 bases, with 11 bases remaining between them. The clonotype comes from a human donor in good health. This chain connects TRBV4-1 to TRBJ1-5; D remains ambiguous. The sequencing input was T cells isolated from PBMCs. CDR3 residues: CASSQLRGLNQPQHF. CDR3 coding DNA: TGCGCCAGCAGCCAATTACGAGGGCTCAATCAGCCCCAGCATTTT.